The present TCR beta chain was sequenced within a study of blood T cell repertoires in COVID-19. Turning to the study itself: The United States, Italy and Spain were the sources of the acute and convalescent COVID-19 samples. T cells, B-cell-depleted T cells, or PBMCs provided the cDNA or gDNA that served as material.

CDR1 and CDR2 (germline): SGHRS, YFSETQ. J gave up 7 bases and V 5 bases, and 7 bases lay outside the gene matches. The CDR3 length is 14 residues. The authors' processing: Reference gene primer amplification gave estimated nucleated cell counts. Measured with immunoSEQ multiplex PCR; TCRdb has only the in-frame clones, and not every one. V and J calls and clone size are as listed in that table; D and trimming were resolved from the DNA. Of more than 150,000 clones listed, over 75% are singletons. This clonotype originated in a woman older than 75 with acute or convalescent COVID-19. The gene calls are TRBV5-1 and TRBJ2-2, with 8 bases that match TRBD2. The specimen was peripheral blood. The CDR3, as DNA: TGCGCCAGCAGGCGGGGGGCTGGAGGCGGGGAGCTGTTTTTT. It translates to CASRRGAGGGELFF.